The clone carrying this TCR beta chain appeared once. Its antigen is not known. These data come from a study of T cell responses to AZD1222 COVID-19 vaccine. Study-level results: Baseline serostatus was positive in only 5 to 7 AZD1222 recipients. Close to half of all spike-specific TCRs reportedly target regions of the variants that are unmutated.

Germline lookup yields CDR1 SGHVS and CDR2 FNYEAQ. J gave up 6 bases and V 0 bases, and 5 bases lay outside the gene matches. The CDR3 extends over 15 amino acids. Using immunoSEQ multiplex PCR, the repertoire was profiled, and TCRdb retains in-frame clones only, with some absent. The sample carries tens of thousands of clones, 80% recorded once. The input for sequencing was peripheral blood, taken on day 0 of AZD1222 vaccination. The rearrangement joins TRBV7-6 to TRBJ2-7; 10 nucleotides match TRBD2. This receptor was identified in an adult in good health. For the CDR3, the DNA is TGTGCCAGCAGCTTAGCGGCTAGCGGGGGTGGCGAGCAGTACTTC. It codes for CASSLAASGGGEQYF.